Presented here are 14 T cell receptor beta chains from one specimen sequenced in a study of blood T cell repertoires in COVID-19 (dated by TCRdb to about 2020). Libraries were constructed by the immunoSEQ multiplex PCR assay. The table comes from immuneACCESS by way of TCRdb, which keeps in-frame sequences with V and J called. Part of the clones is missing from these tables; in studies checked, under half for an unresolved V gene and the rest for unknown reasons. The sample table lists 210,000 or so clones, approximately 88% of them with a count of one. The ten most abundant clones make up around 3.8% of the sample. Sequencing input: PBMCs or T cells enriched from blood (not recorded which). The receptor set was obtained from a woman in her twenties or thirties who had been exposed to COVID-19.

The chain joins TRBV9 to TRBJ2-1, with TRBD2 identical over 15 bases. Germline loops: CDR1 SGDLS, CDR2 YYNGEE. The CDR3 is made up of 18 amino acids. The J segment lost 0 bases and the V segment lost 3 bases, leaving 4 bases of the junction unmatched. This CDR3 is CASSEGLAGGGSYNEQFF. CDR3 in DNA: TGTGCCAGCAGCGAGGGACTAGCGGGAGGTGGCTCCTACAATGAGCAGTTCTTC.

The rearrangement uses TRBV29-1 and TRBJ1-1, with 11 bases fitting TRBD1. This CDR3 spans 15 amino acids. In germline, CDR1 is SQVTM, CDR2 ANQGSEA. The J segment lost 5 bases and the V segment lost 4 bases, leaving 9 bases of the junction unmatched. The CDR3 reads CSVGEGTGGRTEAFF. The CDR3 DNA reads as TGCAGCGTTGGGGAAGGGACAGGGGGTAGGACTGAAGCTTTCTTT. The variable domain in full, completed from reference TRBV29-1 and TRBJ1-1, reads SAVISQKPSRDICQRGTSLTIQCQVDSQVTMMFWYRQQPGQSLTLIATANQGSEATYESGFVIDKFPISRPNLTFSTLTVSNMSPEDSSIYLCSVGEGTGGRTEAFFGQGTRLTVV.

This clone appeared a single time. The chain joins TRBV6-1 to TRBJ2-3, with 7 positions matching TRBD2. The CDR3 contains 17 residues. V was clipped by 2 bases and J by 0 bases; unmatched bases: 8. CDR1 and CDR2 from the germline V gene are MNHNS and SASEGT. The CDR3 DNA reads TGTGCCAGCAGTGAATTTGTGCTAGCGGCTAGCACAGATACGCAGTATTTT. It encodes CASSEFVLAASTDTQYF.

The chain carries TRBV24-1 and TRBJ2-5, with 9 bases that match TRBD1. Per the germline V gene, CDR1 is KGHDR and CDR2 is SFDVKD. The CDR3 contains 15 residues. V dropped 3 bases and J dropped 2; count of bases not matched to a gene: 3. The DNA of the CDR3 is TGTGCCACCAGTGATCCGGGACAGGGTCAAGAGACCCAGTACTTC. Translation: CATSDPGQGQETQYF.

This clone was seen once. V is TRBV18 and J is TRBJ2-7, with TRBD1 matching 10 bases. This CDR3 has 15 amino acids. Trimming removed 6 bases from V and 2 bases from J; junction bases left unmatched: 7. Germline CDR1 and CDR2: KGHSH and LQKENI. CDR3 region: CASSPGQGLAYEQYF. Here the CDR3 DNA reads TGTGCCAGCTCCCCGGGACAGGGGCTGGCCTACGAGCAGTACTTC. Based on the CDR3 plus reference TRBV18 and TRBJ2-7, the full variable domain is NAGVMQNPRHLVRRRGQEARLRCSPMKGHSHVYWYRQLPEEGLKFMVYLQKENIIDESGMPKERFSAEFPKEGPSILRIQQVVRGDSAAYFCASSPGQGLAYEQYFGPGTRLTVT.

V gene TRBV28 combines with J gene TRBJ2-1; 8 bases are shared with TRBD2. This CDR3 has 16 amino acids. V lost 3 bases and J lost 5; bases outside the gene matches: 9. Germline V gene data show CDR1 as MDHEN and CDR2 as SYDVKM. The chain's CDR3 is CASSLFSLAGNNEQFF. In DNA form, the CDR3 reads TGTGCCAGCAGTTTGTTTTCGCTAGCGGGCAACAATGAGCAGTTCTTC.

J is TRBJ2-1 and V is TRBV5-4; 9 nucleotides align to TRBD1. This CDR3 is 15 amino acids long. Germline V CDR1 and CDR2: SGHNT, YYREEE (reference sequence). The trim removed 5 bases at V and 4 bases at J, leaving 7 bases unmatched. The CDR3 here is CASRSRDRVYNEQFF. The CDR3 nucleotides read TGTGCCAGCAGATCCCGGGACAGGGTTTACAATGAGCAGTTCTTC.

J is TRBJ2-5 and V is TRBV6-5; 7 bases fit TRBD1. CDR1 and CDR2 from the germline V gene are MNHEY and SVGAGI. Trimming at V came to 6 bases and at J to 5 bases, leaving 12 bases not matched to a gene. The CDR3 extends over 15 amino acids. In DNA form, the CDR3 reads TGTGCCAGCAGCTCCCCCACAGGGGCCCGGGAGACCCAGTACTTC. This gives the protein CASSSPTGARETQYF.

CDR3 protein: CASSHKDREMWSPEAFF. The CDR3 DNA is TGCGCCAGCAGCCATAAGGACAGGGAGATGTGGTCCCCTGAAGCTTTCTTT. The J gene is TRBJ1-1, the V gene TRBV4-1, with TRBD1 matching 8 bases. CDR1 is MGHRA and CDR2 is YSYEKL in the germline V gene. The ends lost 3 bases at V and 6 bases at J; junction bases unmatched: 15. The CDR3 loop spans 17 amino acids.

The V call is TRBV19, the J call TRBJ1-2; no definite D call. With 6 bases removed from V and 8 bases from J, the gap between germline ends came to 22 bases. Germline V gene lookup returns CDR1 LNHDA and CDR2 SQIVND (reference sequence). The length of the CDR3 is 15 residues. CDR3 nucleotide sequence: TGTGCCAGTAGCACTTCGATGGAGGTCACGGGAGGCTACACCTTC. Protein product: CASSTSMEVTGGYTF.

The chain employs TRBV5-6 and TRBJ1-1; 10 nucleotides agree with TRBD1. The CDR3 has 14 residues. CDR1 is SGHDT and CDR2 is YYEEEE in the germline V gene. The V gene end was trimmed by 4 bases and the J gene end by 4 bases; junction bases not matched to a gene: 4. CDR3 protein: CASSLGQGSTEAFF. CDR3 DNA sequence: TGTGCCAGCAGCCTGGGACAGGGGAGCACTGAAGCTTTCTTT.

The chain is built from TRBV27 and TRBJ1-5, with 7 bases aligning to TRBD1. Trimming took 4 bases from V and 2 from J; bases not matched to a gene: 5. The CDR3 is 15 residues long. Germline values: CDR1 MNHEY, CDR2 SMNVEV (reference sequence). Written as DNA, the CDR3 is TGTGCCAGCAGTTATCAGGGGGGAGGCAATCAGCCCCAGCATTTT. This sequence encodes CASSYQGGGNQPQHF.

The chain combines TRBV9 with TRBJ2-2; TRBD1 matches at 9 bases. CDR1 is SGDLS and CDR2 is YYNGEE in the germline V gene. The CDR3 extends over 15 amino acids. The junction had 5 bases not matched to a gene; V was cut back by 1 base and J by 7 bases. The CDR3 bases are TGTGCCAGCAGCGTAAATGACAGGGGGAGCGGGGAGCTGTTTTTT. The encoded protein is CASSVNDRGSGELFF.

The chain links TRBV25-1 to TRBJ2-1, with TRBD2 matching over 11 bases. The CDR3 is 17 residues long. Germline V gene lookup returns CDR1 MGHDK and CDR2 SYGVNS. V shed 1 base and J 5 bases; nucleotides not matched to a gene: 7. CDR3 bases: TGTGCCAGCAGTGAATTAGCGGGAGGGCCCAATCACAATGAGCAGTTCTTC. It yields the protein CASSELAGGPNHNEQFF.